The 3 T cell receptor beta chains in this list originate from one sample, sequenced in a study of blood T cell repertoires in COVID-19. Repertoires were generated with immunoSEQ multiplex PCR, while TCRdb's copy carries only in-frame clones and drops some. The repertoire holds over 85,000 clones, with approximately 68% as singletons. Material: peripheral blood. The receptors shown here come from a woman aged 60 to 75 with acute or convalescent COVID-19.

The table lists this clone with many counts. This chain links TRBV6-5 with TRBJ2-7; D is perhaps TRBD2 (6 bases). The germline V gene encodes CDR1 MNHEY and CDR2 SVGAGI. V lost 6 bases to trimming and J lost 1 base, with 7 bases between them. The CDR3 loop spans 12 amino acids. The CDR3 DNA is TGTGCCAGCAGGGGGACTTCCTACGAGCAGTACTTC. This sequence encodes CASRGTSYEQYF.

This clone was observed a single time. The chain couples TRBV18 to TRBJ1-5; possibly TRBD1 for D (5 bases). Germline lookup yields CDR1 KGHSH and CDR2 LQKENI. The CDR3 has 15 amino acids. V was shortened by 2 bases and J by 0 bases, with 8 bases between the two germline ends. CDR3 amino acids: CASSPGGISNQPQHF. CDR3 nucleotides: TGTGCCAGCTCACCAGGGGGGATTAGCAATCAGCCCCAGCATTTT.

The V and J genes are TRBV30 and TRBJ1-4, with D perhaps matching TRBD1 (6 bases). The length of the CDR3 is 12 residues. The germline gives CDR1 GTSNPN, CDR2 SVGIG (reference sequence). Trimming took 4 bases from V and 7 from J, leaving 10 bases between them. The DNA of the CDR3 is TGTGCCTGGAAGAGGGGGATTGAAAAACTGTTTTTT. Amino acids: CAWKRGIEKLFF.